The rows below give T cell receptor beta chains drawn from one sample of a study of blood T cells in healthy people across ages. TCRdb called the 5' RACE reads again in MiXCR, with one record for every CDR3 protein. Here the sample spans hundreds of thousands of distinct CDR3 sequences, 29% being singletons. Input material: blood. The receptors stem from a woman of 80 years or more in good health. The CDR3 runs from the conserved cysteine through the conserved F or W. Each record gives: V gene, J gene, clone size, D gene, CDR3 DNA, CDR3 protein. D genes are given only for firm matches. Expanded clones get a size class; other rows say once, few or many, or leave the size out.

>TRBV4-1|TRBJ2-3|NA|NA
TGCGCCAGCAGCCAAGCAGCTACTACAGATACGCAGTATTTT
CASSQAATTDTQYF
>TRBV6-2/TRBV6-3|TRBJ2-1|NA|TRBD1
TGTGCCAGCACCACAGGGGTATCCTACAATGAGCAGTTCTTC
CASTTGVSYNEQFF
>TRBV3-1|TRBJ2-5|many|NA
TGTGCCAGCAGCCACCCGTCTGGGGGTGCGAGCGAGACCCAGTACTTC
CASSHPSGGASETQYF
>TRBV18|TRBJ2-3|NA|NA
TGTGCCAGCTCAGGCCCCTGGGGGCCGGATACGCAGTATTTT
CASSGPWGPDTQYF
>TRBV29-1|TRBJ2-3|many|NA
TGCAGCGTCGCAGAGACGCGCGATACGCAGTATTTT
CSVAETRDTQYF
>TRBV20-1|TRBJ1-1|few|NA
TGCAGTGCTCGAGGTCGGGTCATGAACACTGAAGCTTTCTTT
CSARGRVMNTEAFF
>TRBV5-1|TRBJ2-2|few|TRBD1
TGCGCCAGCAGCTTAGGACAGGGACTGAACACCGGGGAGCTGTTTTTT
CASSLGQGLNTGELFF
>TRBV2|TRBJ1-6|NA|NA
TGTGCCACCGCGCAGTCCTTAGTGACACCCCTCCACTTT
CATAQSLVTPLHF
>TRBV5-4|TRBJ2-1|NA|NA
TGTGCCAGCAGCTTACTGAAGGGTGAGCAGTTCTTC
CASSLLKGEQFF
>TRBV18|TRBJ1-4|few|NA
TGTGCCAGCTCACCACGACAGACAACGGAGGAAAAACTGTTTTTT
CASSPRQTTEEKLFF
>TRBV6-5|TRBJ2-1|many|NA
TGTGCCAGCAGCCGTGCCCAGGCGAATGAGCAGTTCTTC
CASSRAQANEQFF
>TRBV7-7|TRBJ2-5|NA|NA
TGTGCTAGCAACTTAGAGACCCGAAGTCTGATCCAGTACTTC
CASNLETRSLIQYF
>TRBV30|TRBJ1-3|NA|NA
TGTGCCTGGAGTGTAATGTCCGCTGGAAACACCATATATTTT
CAWSVMSAGNTIYF
>TRBV20-1|TRBJ1-1|few|NA
TGCAGTGCTAGATGGAGCACTGAAGCTTTCTTT
CSARWSTEAFF
>TRBV12-3/TRBV12-4|TRBJ1-4|NA|TRBD1
TGTGCCAGCAGACAACAGACAGGGGGTTATGAAAAACTGTTTTTT
CASRQQTGGYEKLFF
>TRBV21-1|TRBJ1-5|few|NA
TGTGCCAGCAGCCCTCGGACAGGGGAGAGTGATCAGCCCCAGCATTTT
CASSPRTGESDQPQHF
>TRBV5-4|TRBJ2-1|many|TRBD1
TGTGCCAGCAGCGGGGGACAGGGGGCTGGGAATGAGCAGTTCTTC
CASSGGQGAGNEQFF
>TRBV6-6|TRBJ2-5|NA|NA
TGTGCCAGCAGTGCGGGTGTGGGGGTACAAGAGACCCAGTACTTC
CASSAGVGVQETQYF
>TRBV18|TRBJ2-5|NA|TRBD1
TGTGCCAGCTCACCACGACAGGGGACCGCACTTGAGCAGTACTTC
CASSPRQGTALEQYF
>TRBV5-1|TRBJ1-6|many|TRBD1
TGCGCCAGCAGCTTGGGGGCAGGGGGAAGTTCACCCCTCCACTTT
CASSLGAGGSSPLHF
>TRBV20-1|TRBJ1-2|many|NA
TGCAGTGCTGACAGGTCCAGCTATGGCTACACCTTC
CSADRSSYGYTF
>TRBV6-5|TRBJ2-2|NA|NA
TGTGCCAGCAGTTACTCGAACACAGGCACCGGGGAGCGGTTTTTT
CASSYSNTGTGERFF
>TRBV5-1|TRBJ2-3|NA|TRBD2
TGCGCCAGCAGCTTAGAGACTAGCGGGGGGGTTCGGTATTTT
CASSLETSGGVRYF
>TRBV7-2|TRBJ2-7|once|TRBD2
TGTGCCAGCAGCGTTACTAGCGGGAGTCTCTACGAGCAGTACTTC
CASSVTSGSLYEQYF
>TRBV10-3|TRBJ2-1|many|TRBD1
TGTGCCATCAGCGCGGGACAGGGGTACGAGCAGTTCTTC
CAISAGQGYEQFF
>TRBV29-1|TRBJ1-1|few|TRBD1
TGCAGCGTCGCCAATGACAGGGGAAGGAGTGATGAAGCTTTCTTT
CSVANDRGRSDEAFF
>TRBV7-2|TRBJ2-1|few|TRBD2
TGTGCCAAAAGCGGGGGGAGCTCCTACAATGAGCAGTTCTTC
CAKSGGSSYNEQFF